The 27 T cell receptor beta chains listed next were all sequenced from one sample in a study of cytomegalovirus exposure and HLA in healthy donors (TCRdb year 2017). Receptors were amplified or captured by the immunoSEQ multiplex PCR assay. This is the immuneACCESS table as TCRdb keeps it, with only in-frame sequences that have V and J called. A part of the clones is gone; compared with another copy, unresolved V genes explain less than half, and the rest is unexplained. The sample table shows 70,000 to 75,000 clones, and less than 95% are seen once. Approximately 2% of the sample lies in the top ten. Sequenced material: PBMCs. The receptor set was obtained from a woman aged 18-35 years in good health and CMV-seropositive.

The gene calls are TRBV28 and TRBJ2-7; 11 bases fit TRBD1. CDR3 length: 15 residues. V shed 6 bases, J shed 3 bases, and the junction held 7 bases outside the gene matches. From germline, CDR1 is MDHEN and CDR2 SYDVKM. CDR3 amino acids: CASSGIGTGGYEQYF. CDR3 bases: TGTGCCAGCAGCGGCATCGGGACAGGGGGCTACGAGCAGTACTTC.

This clone was seen a single time. The chain links TRBV5-1 to TRBJ2-1, with TRBD1 matching over 7 bases. This CDR3 has 14 residues. V lost 0 bases and J lost 6; bases outside the gene matches: 3. CDR1 is SGHRS and CDR2 is YFSETQ in the germline V gene. The CDR3 region is CASSLGQGFNEQFF. The CDR3 coding sequence is TGCGCCAGCAGCTTGGGACAGGGATTCAATGAGCAGTTCTTC.

V usage is TRBV5-8 and J usage is TRBJ2-6; D is unresolved. Trimming removed 4 bases at V and 0 bases at J, with 11 bases between. The CDR3 has 16 residues. Looked up from germline, CDR1 is SGHTS and CDR2 is YDEGEE. DNA for the CDR3: TGTGCCAGCAGCCCCCCGGTTCACTCTGGGGCCAACGTCCTGACTTTC. It yields the protein CASSPPVHSGANVLTF.

This clone has a single count. CDR3 sequence reads: CASSGQRGTNRNTIYF. As DNA, the CDR3 is TGTGCCAGCAGTGGTCAACGGGGTACAAATCGAAACACCATATATTTT. V gene TRBV25-1 combines with J gene TRBJ1-3; D unclear. The length of the CDR3 is 16 residues. CDR1 and CDR2 from the germline V gene are MGHDK and SYGVNS. The V end lost 4 bases, the J end lost 5 bases, and 18 bases lay between the germline ends.

The J gene is TRBJ2-1, the V gene TRBV19; D possibly corresponds to TRBD2 (6 bases). V was clipped by 8 bases and J by 3 bases, with 8 bases between them. The CDR3 totals 12 residues. The germline CDR1 and CDR2 sequences are LNHDA and SQIVND (reference sequence). The DNA for the CDR3 is TGTGCCAGTCTGGGAGGCTACAATGAGCAGTTCTTC. This translates into CASLGGYNEQFF.

This chain joins TRBV7-9 and TRBJ1-2, with TRBD1 matching over 7 bases. The J segment lost 9 bases and the V segment lost 6 bases, leaving 4 bases of the junction unmatched. Looked up from germline, CDR1 is SEHNR and CDR2 is FQNEAQ (reference sequence). CDR3 size: 11 residues. The CDR3 DNA is TGTGCCAGCAGAAGGACAGGTAGCTACACCTTC. Translated, it gives CASRRTGSYTF.

The chain carries TRBV5-1 and TRBJ2-6, with 13 bases fitting TRBD2. Germline V gene sequence: CDR1 SGHRS, CDR2 YFSETQ. The CDR3 loop spans 18 amino acids. V lost 4 bases, J lost 3 bases, and 7 bases stayed unmatched. The DNA for the CDR3 is TGCGCCAGCAGCCTTCCGACTAGCGGGGGGAATGGGGCCAACGTCCTGACTTTC. Its protein product is CASSLPTSGGNGANVLTF.

This chain uses TRBV30 with TRBJ1-5, with D maybe TRBD1 (5 bases). The CDR3 runs to 14 residues. Trimming left V 1 base short and J 7 bases short, with 14 bases between. Per germline, CDR1 GTSNPN and CDR2 SVGIG (reference sequence). In DNA, the CDR3 is TGTGCCTGGAGTGCCTCGGGGGAGCGGCAGCCCCAGCATTTT. Its translation: CAWSASGERQPQHF. Looking up the rest from reference TRBV30 and TRBJ1-5 gives the full variable domain: SQTIHQWPATLVQPVGSPLSLECTVEGTSNPNLYWYRQAAGRGLQLLFYSVGIGQISSEVPQNLSASRPQDRQFILSSKKLLLSDSGFYLCAWSASGERQPQHFGDGTRLSIL.

In its sample, this clone was seen once. This rearrangement joins TRBV30 to TRBJ1-5; D might be TRBD1 (6 bases). This CDR3 spans 14 amino acids. V gave up 0 bases and J gave up 6 bases, with 12 bases separating them. The germline CDR1 and CDR2 sequences are GTSNPN and SVGIG (reference sequence). CDR3 sequence (DNA): TGTGCCTGGAGTGTACGGGGGGGCGGTCAGCCCCAGCATTTT. As protein: CAWSVRGGGQPQHF.

This clone has only one observation. The V and J genes are TRBV15 and TRBJ2-1, with 8 bases lining up with TRBD1. The CDR3 consists of 15 residues. The J segment lost 2 bases and the V segment lost 7 bases, leaving 7 bases of the junction unmatched. CDR1 LNHNV and CDR2 YYDKDF come from the germline V gene (reference sequence). CDR3 nucleotide sequence: TGTGCCACCACCAGGGGGCAAGGCGCCTACAATGAGCAGTTCTTC. It codes for CATTRGQGAYNEQFF. The full variable domain, its missing parts supplied by reference TRBV15 and TRBJ2-1, is DAMVIQNPRYQVTQFGKPVTLSCSQTLNHNVMYWYQQKSSQAPKLLFHYYDKDFNNEADTPDNFQSRRPNTSFCFLDIRSPGLGDTAMYLCATTRGQGAYNEQFFGPGTRLTVL.

Here the CDR3 reads CASRRVNTEAFF. CDR3 bases: TGTGCCTCCAGGAGGGTAAACACTGAAGCTTTCTTT. The chain is built from TRBV10-3 and TRBJ1-1, with D hard to call. CDR1 is ENHRY and CDR2 is SYGVKD in the germline V gene. Between the trimmed V and J ends, which lost 11 bases and 2 bases, there was a span of 12 bases. The CDR3 spans 12 residues.

The chain employs TRBV29-1 and TRBJ2-3; 9 bases line up with TRBD1. Losses at the gene ends were 5 bases for V and 3 bases for J; bases not matched to a gene: 9. The CDR3 is made up of 15 amino acids. The germline CDR1 and CDR2 sequences are SQVTM and ANQGSEA. This chain's CDR3 is CSVLTGGGGTDTQYF. CDR3 in DNA: TGCAGCGTTCTTACAGGGGGCGGAGGGACAGATACGCAGTATTTT.

This rearrangement joins TRBV5-1 to TRBJ2-2, with 12 bases fitting TRBD2. The V segment lost 4 bases and the J segment 3 bases; nucleotides outside the gene matches: 1. Per germline, CDR1 SGHRS and CDR2 YFSETQ. The CDR3 extends over 15 amino acids. In DNA, the CDR3 is TGCGCCAGCAGCCCTAGCGGGAGGGACACCGGGGAGCTGTTTTTT. Amino acids: CASSPSGRDTGELFF. Full variable domain (remainder filled in from reference TRBV5-1 and TRBJ2-2): KAGVTQTPRYLIKTRGQQVTLSCSPISGHRSVSWYQQTPGQGLQFLFEYFSETQRNKGNFPGRFSGRQFSNSRSEMNVSTLELGDSALYLCASSPSGRDTGELFFGEGSRLTVL.

The chain uses TRBV6-5 and TRBJ1-6, with 7 bases matching TRBD1. V was pared by 5 bases and J by 5 bases, with 3 bases of the junction left unmatched. Germline CDR1 MNHEY, CDR2 SVGAGI. The length of the CDR3 is 14 residues. The CDR3 DNA is TGTGCCAGCAGTCGGGACAGAGATAATTCACCCCTCCACTTT. Translation: CASSRDRDNSPLHF.

This clone was seen a single time. The chain is built from TRBV5-4 and TRBJ2-3, with 13 bases matching TRBD2. The CDR3 is made up of 17 amino acids. Germline V gene sequence: CDR1 SGHNT, CDR2 YYREEE (reference sequence). The V gene end was trimmed by 3 bases and the J gene end by 0 bases; junction bases not matched to a gene: 4. The CDR3 sequence is CASSSGTSGESTDTQYF. In DNA form, the CDR3 reads TGTGCCAGCAGCTCCGGGACTAGCGGGGAGAGCACAGATACGCAGTATTTT.

This sequence joins TRBV30 and TRBJ2-1; 7 nucleotides match TRBD1. Germline V gene sequence: CDR1 GTSNPN, CDR2 SVGIG (reference sequence). With 0 bases clipped from V and 6 bases from J, the junction kept 14 bases outside the gene matches. The CDR3 extends over 17 amino acids. This chain's CDR3 is CAWSVDRTGPGVNEQFF. CDR3 in DNA: TGTGCCTGGAGTGTGGACCGGACAGGCCCAGGGGTCAATGAGCAGTTCTTC.

This chain connects TRBV6-5 to TRBJ1-1, with D perhaps matching TRBD1 (5 bases). Trimming shortened V by 10 bases and J by 0 bases, and 12 bases separated the two germline ends. Germline V gene lookup returns CDR1 MNHEY and CDR2 SVGAGI. CDR3 length: 13 residues. CDR3 DNA: TGTGCCACCTGGCAGGGATTGAACACTGAAGCTTTCTTT. The encoded protein is CATWQGLNTEAFF.

This clone was seen repeatedly, ten times or more. The chain links TRBV6-1 to TRBJ2-7; 7 bases map to TRBD2. CDR1 MNHNS and CDR2 SASEGT come from the germline V gene. The CDR3 length is 14 residues. The J segment lost 0 bases and the V segment lost 7 bases, leaving 6 bases of the junction unmatched. DNA for the CDR3: TGTGCCAGCACCCTTAGGGAGGGCTCCTACGAGCAGTACTTC. This codes for CASTLREGSYEQYF.

The V and J genes are TRBV27 and TRBJ1-4; 10 bases agree with TRBD1. Germline V gene sequence: CDR1 MNHEY, CDR2 SMNVEV (reference sequence). This CDR3 is 13 amino acids long. The V segment lost 6 bases and the J segment 8 bases; nucleotides outside the gene matches: 3. The CDR3 nucleotides are TGTGCCAGCAGCCTGGACAGGGGGGAAAAACTGTTTTTT. Its protein product is CASSLDRGEKLFF.

The V call is TRBV5-1, the J call TRBJ1-4; TRBD1 matches at 7 bases. Germline V gene lookup returns CDR1 SGHRS and CDR2 YFSETQ. The CDR3 is 14 residues long. With V trimmed by 3 bases and J by 7 bases, 6 bases remained unmatched. Written as DNA, the CDR3 is TGCGCCAGCAGCTATGACAGGGCTGGTGAAAAACTGTTTTTT. This encodes CASSYDRAGEKLFF.

The chain combines TRBV11-2 with TRBJ1-2, with 7 positions matching TRBD1. V shed 5 bases and J 2 bases; nucleotides not matched to a gene: 2. CDR3 length equals 13 residues. CDR1 and CDR2 from the germline V gene are SGHAT and FQNNGV. CDR3 DNA sequence: TGTGCCAGCAGCCGGGGACAGAACTATGGCTACACCTTC. Translation gives CASSRGQNYGYTF.

The chain employs TRBV11-2 and TRBJ2-2, with 9 nucleotides matching TRBD1. J was trimmed by 1 base and V by 2 bases; bases with no gene match: 5. This CDR3 region has 17 residues. Germline values: CDR1 SGHAT, CDR2 FQNNGV. As DNA, the CDR3 is TGTGCCAGCAGCTTAACGGGACAGGGAGGGAACACCGGGGAGCTGTTTTTT. Translation: CASSLTGQGGNTGELFF.

The V gene is TRBV7-9, the J gene TRBJ1-1, with TRBD1 as a possible D gene (5 bases). Between the trimmed V and J ends, which lost 1 base and 5 bases, there was a span of 11 bases. Germline loops: CDR1 SEHNR, CDR2 FQNEAQ (reference sequence). This CDR3 region has 14 residues. The CDR3 sequence is CASSLGREGTEAFF. The CDR3 DNA is TGTGCCAGCAGCTTAGGCAGGGAGGGGACTGAAGCTTTCTTT.

This clone appeared once. The gene calls are TRBV7-9 and TRBJ1-2; D is unclear. The CDR3 loop spans 15 amino acids. With 5 bases removed from V and 6 bases from J, the gap between germline ends came to 19 bases. CDR1 is SEHNR, CDR2 FQNEAQ, per germline (reference sequence). DNA of the CDR3: TGTGCCAGCAGCCCTGGAGCTGGCGGCATCGATGGCTACACCTTC. Translation: CASSPGAGGIDGYTF.

The V and J genes are TRBV11-2 and TRBJ2-7, with unresolved D. The V end was cut by 5 bases, the J end by 6 bases, with 8 bases between. This CDR3 contains 11 residues. Germline-derived CDR1 and CDR2 are SGHAT and FQNNGV. In DNA, the CDR3 is TGTGCCAGCAGCGCCCAGCGCGAGCAGTACTTC. It yields the protein CASSAQREQYF.

This clone was seen a single time. The rearrangement links TRBV6-5 to TRBJ1-2; D might be TRBD1 (6 bases). The CDR3 has 13 amino acids. The germline V and J ends were trimmed by 5 bases and 8 bases, with 15 bases remaining between them. The germline V gene has CDR1 MNHEY and CDR2 SVGAGI. The CDR3 bases are TGTGCCAGCAGTCCCACCTGGACAGAGGGCTACACCTTC. Translating gives CASSPTWTEGYTF.

The gene calls are TRBV19 and TRBJ1-4; possibly TRBD1 for D (6 bases). The CDR3 is 15 residues long. Per germline, CDR1 LNHDA and CDR2 SQIVND (reference sequence). V was clipped by 5 bases and J by 3 bases, with 13 bases between them. The CDR3 is CASSPRDKANEKLFF. The CDR3 DNA follows: TGTGCCAGTAGTCCCCGGGACAAGGCTAATGAAAAACTGTTTTTT.